This is a list of T cell receptor beta chains from one sample in a study of OX40 agonist ivuxolimab in advanced cancers. Profiled with immunoSEQ multiplex PCR; TCRdb holds only in-frame clones, not every one. The sample consists of about 50,000 clones, 70% to 90% of them appearing once. The sequencing here drew on CD4+ or CD8+ T cells sorted from blood, taken in a trial of the OX40 agonist ivuxolimab. These receptors were obtained from an adult with an advanced solid tumor such as melanoma, head and neck, liver or kidney cancer. Each CDR3 is given with its conserved first and last residue. D genes are given only for firm matches. Only part of the rows carry a size: once, few, many, or a class if the clone is expanded.

V	J	D	size	CDR3	DNA
TRBV5-1	TRBJ2-5	.	.	CASRGQGGSETQYF	TGCGCCAGCAGGGGGCAGGGTGGGTCAGAGACCCAGTACTTC
TRBV5-4	TRBJ2-7	TRBD1	few	CASSRTGAYEQYF	TGTGCCAGCAGCCGGACAGGGGCCTACGAGCAGTACTTC
TRBV9	TRBJ1-1	.	.	CASSVDGGMVTEAFF	TGTGCCAGCAGCGTAGATGGGGGGATGGTGACTGAAGCTTTCTTT
TRBV6-1	TRBJ1-3	TRBD1	.	CASRHPTGTGNTIYF	TGTGCCAGCAGACATCCGACAGGGACTGGAAACACCATATATTTT
TRBV9	TRBJ1-3	.	.	CASSVEGSGNTIYF	TGTGCCAGCAGCGTAGAAGGCTCTGGAAACACCATATATTTT
TRBV6-6	TRBJ1-1	.	.	CASSYSDTEAFF	TGTGCCAGCAGTTACTCTGACACTGAAGCTTTCTTT
TRBV18	TRBJ2-7	TRBD1	.	CASSHGQGYEQYF	TGTGCCAGCTCACACGGACAGGGGTACGAGCAGTACTTC
TRBV5-1	TRBJ2-5	TRBD2	.	CASNPAGGISQETQYF	TGCGCCAGCAATCCAGCGGGGGGAATTAGCCAAGAGACCCAGTACTTC
TRBV4-1	TRBJ2-3	.	.	CASSPRGLTDTQYF	TGCGCCAGCAGCCCTCGGGGGCTCACAGATACGCAGTATTTT
TRBV6-6	TRBJ2-1	.	.	CASRLGLYNEQFF	TGTGCCAGCAGGCTGGGACTTTACAATGAGCAGTTCTTC
TRBV6-5	TRBJ1-6	.	.	CASSEGSSYNSPLHF	TGTGCCAGCTCCGAGGGGAGCTCCTATAATTCACCCCTCCACTTT
TRBV19	TRBJ2-1	.	few	CASSMGSGVPLKQFF	TGTGCCAGTAGTATGGGATCGGGAGTTCCCCTAAAGCAGTTCTTC
TRBV7-9	TRBJ1-5	.	.	CASRQNSNQPQHF	TGTGCCAGCAGGCAGAATAGCAATCAGCCCCAGCATTTT
TRBV2	TRBJ1-1	.	.	CASRGERGLNTEAFF	TGTGCCAGCAGGGGCGAACGGGGACTTAACACTGAAGCTTTCTTT
TRBV5-3	TRBJ1-6	.	few	CARSLDSGLWNSPLHF	TGTGCCAGAAGCTTGGACAGTGGACTGTGGAATTCACCCCTCCACTTT
TRBV2	TRBJ2-5	TRBD2	.	CASRGTSVQETQYF	TGTGCCAGCAGGGGTACTAGCGTCCAAGAGACCCAGTACTTC
TRBV7-6	TRBJ2-1	.	.	CASSLGSGTASYNEQFF	TGTGCCAGCAGCTTAGGAAGTGGGACTGCATCCTACAATGAGCAGTTCTTC
TRBV5-1	TRBJ1-1	TRBD1	.	CASSLESGQVNTEAFF	TGCGCCAGCAGCTTGGAATCGGGACAGGTGAACACTGAAGCTTTCTTT
TRBV20-1	TRBJ2-5	.	.	CSGRKGETQYF	TGCAGTGGCAGGAAGGGTGAGACCCAGTACTTC
TRBV6-1	TRBJ2-7	TRBD1	.	CASSVRDRTYEQYF	TGTGCCAGCAGTGTCCGGGACAGGACCTACGAGCAGTACTTC
TRBV5-3	TRBJ1-3	.	.	CAGSVEGSGNTIYF	TGTGCCGGATCGGTTGAGGGATCCGGAAACACCATATATTTT
TRBV4-1	TRBJ2-5	TRBD2	.	CASSQDLGLAGRETQYF	TGCGCCAGCAGCCAAGATCTCGGTCTAGCGGGGCGAGAGACCCAGTACTTC
TRBV10-3	TRBJ1-2	.	.	CAIRSLLQEDNYGYTF	TGTGCCATCAGATCCCTCCTCCAAGAGGATAACTATGGCTACACCTTC
TRBV6-5	TRBJ1-2	.	.	CASSQAQGGDGYTF	TGTGCCAGCAGCCAGGCCCAGGGAGGGGATGGCTACACCTTC
TRBV6-1	TRBJ2-1	TRBD2	.	CASRAGVRNEQFF	TGTGCCAGCAGGGCGGGGGTGCGAAATGAGCAGTTCTTC
TRBV5-5	TRBJ1-2	TRBD1	.	CASSPSQGFSYGYTF	TGTGCCAGCAGCCCCTCACAGGGGTTTAGCTATGGCTACACCTTC
TRBV10-3	TRBJ2-5	TRBD2	.	CAISGSSGGTSETQYF	TGTGCCATCAGTGGATCTAGCGGGGGAACGTCGGAGACCCAGTACTTC
TRBV9	TRBJ2-3	TRBD2	.	CASSTGLAGWTDTQYF	TGTGCCAGCAGCACGGGACTAGCGGGGTGGACAGATACGCAGTATTTT
TRBV18	TRBJ2-3	.	.	CASSPGGGSTDTQYF	TGTGCCAGCTCACCGGGGGGCGGGAGCACAGATACGCAGTATTTT
TRBV20-1	TRBJ2-5	TRBD2	.	CGGLAEETQYF	TGCGGGGGACTAGCGGAAGAGACCCAGTACTTC
TRBV19	TRBJ2-3	.	.	CASSMRRDTQYF	TGTGCCAGTAGTATGAGGAGGGATACGCAGTATTTT